This passage covers 16 T cell receptor beta chains from one sample sequenced in a study of T cells in Graves' hyperthyroidism and ophthalmopathy. What was amplified from RNA transcripts were TCR beta CDR3 regions. HTBI primers were used for first-round RT-PCR of the TCR CDR3. Via MiXCR, TCRdb re-called the multiplex PCR reads, giving one row per CDR3 protein. Among around 490,000 distinct CDR3 sequences listed, 20% were seen once. Sequenced: blood. Every receptor here comes from a man aged 40-55 years with Graves' ophthalmopathy.

This clonotype was detected once. The chain couples TRBV6-2 or TRBV6-3 to TRBJ2-7, with a tentative D call TRBD2 (7 bases). The CDR3 covers 14 residues. Trimming cost V 5 bases and J 2 bases, with 13 bases left between them. Germline CDR1 MNHEY, CDR2 SVGEGT. The CDR3 DNA reads TGTGCCAGCAGTGGGGGGGACATTCCCTACGAGCAGTACTTC. It encodes CASSGGDIPYEQYF.

This clonotype was seen ten or more times. This sequence joins TRBV27 and TRBJ1-5; D is unresolved. The V end lost 3 bases, the J end lost 0 bases, and 3 bases lay between the germline ends. The CDR3 runs to 13 residues. Germline CDR1 is MNHEY and CDR2 is SMNVEV (reference sequence). CDR3 nucleotide sequence: TGTGCCAGCAGTTTTCGTAGCAATCAGCCCCAGCATTTT. This translates into CASSFRSNQPQHF.

This clonotype came up many times. V and J are TRBV7-2 and TRBJ1-3; D gene ambiguous. CDR1 is SGHTA and CDR2 is FQGNSA in the germline V gene. V lost 3 bases, J lost 0 bases, and 6 bases lay in between. The CDR3 is 14 amino acids. CDR3 coding DNA: TGTGCCAGCAGCTTCGAGCTCTCTGGAAACACCATATATTTT. Translated, it gives CASSFELSGNTIYF.

The V gene is TRBV3-1, the J gene TRBJ1-6; no clear D gene. The germline V gene has CDR1 LGHDT and CDR2 YNNKEL (reference sequence). This CDR3 has 17 amino acids. Between the trimmed V and J ends, which lost 1 base and 14 bases, there was a span of 24 bases. CDR3 loop: CASSQGMNGRLGLTLHF. CDR3 DNA sequence: TGTGCCAGCAGCCAAGGGATGAATGGACGGCTTGGTTTGACCCTCCACTTT. Full variable domain (rest looked up from reference TRBV3-1 and TRBJ1-6): DTAVSQTPKYLVTQMGNDKSIKCEQNLGHDTMYWYKQDSKKFLKIMFSYNNKELIINETVPNRFSPKSPDKAHLNLHINSLELGDSAVYFCASSQGMNGRLGLTLHFGNGTRLTVT.

This clonotype was counted between two and nine times. The CDR3 nucleotides are TGCGCCAGCAGCTTGGACAGGGACGTCTACGAGCAGTACTTC. Translated, it gives CASSLDRDVYEQYF. The V gene is TRBV5-1, the J gene TRBJ2-7, with a possible D match to TRBD1 (6 bases). CDR3 size: 14 residues. Germline V CDR1 and CDR2: SGHRS, YFSETQ. The ends were cut back, 0 bases at V and 3 bases at J, with 10 bases in the middle.

This clonotype showed up many times. The chain uses TRBV28 and TRBJ2-7; 8 bases are shared with TRBD1. Germline CDR1 is MDHEN and CDR2 is SYDVKM. This CDR3 spans 12 amino acids. J gave up 2 bases and V 9 bases, and 3 bases lay outside the gene matches. The CDR3: CASSTGAYEQYF. CDR3 DNA sequence: TGTGCCAGTTCGACAGGGGCCTACGAGCAGTACTTC.

This clonotype was counted between two and nine times. The chain employs TRBV6-1 and TRBJ2-7; D perhaps matches TRBD1 (6 bases). There are 15 residues in the CDR3. Germline CDR1 is MNHNS and CDR2 is SASEGT. V lost 2 bases to trimming and J lost 5 bases, with 16 bases between them. The CDR3 nucleotides read TGTGCCAGCAGTGAACCACTGAGGGGGATGGACGAGCAGTACTTC. This codes for CASSEPLRGMDEQYF.

This clonotype was recorded a few times. The chain is built from TRBV28 and TRBJ2-1; D is possibly TRBD1 or TRBD2 (5 bases each). CDR3 length equals 13 residues. In germline, CDR1 is MDHEN, CDR2 SYDVKM. V lost 1 base to trimming and J lost 15 bases, with 16 bases between them. CDR3 sequence (DNA): TGTGCCAGCAGTTTATTTTTGGGACCCGCAAGGTTCTTC. Translation gives CASSLFLGPARFF. Combining the CDR3 with reference TRBV28 and TRBJ2-1 gives the whole variable domain DVKVTQSSRYLVKRTGEKVFLECVQDMDHENMFWYRQDPGLGLRLIYFSYDVKMKEKGDIPEGYSVSREKKERFSLILESASTNQTSMYLCASSLFLGPARFFGPGTRLTVL.

The chain recombines TRBV4-1 with TRBJ1-4; TRBD1 matches at 7 bases. V trimming: 1 base; J trimming: 8 bases; junction bases outside the gene matches: 4. This CDR3 is built from 14 residues. Per the germline V gene, CDR1 is MGHRA and CDR2 is YSYEKL. CDR3 loop: CASSQGDSSEKLFF. DNA for the CDR3: TGCGCCAGCAGCCAAGGGGACAGCTCCGAAAAACTGTTTTTT.

This rearrangement joins TRBV10-3 to TRBJ1-1, with TRBD1 as a possible D gene (5 bases). CDR3 length: 12 residues. From germline, CDR1 is ENHRY and CDR2 SYGVKD. Trimming left V 8 bases short and J 5 bases short, with 12 bases between. CDR3 in DNA: TGTGCCATCTCGTGGGGGGGGACTGAAGCTTTCTTT. Translation gives CAISWGGTEAFF.

The V call is TRBV5-6, the J call TRBJ2-1, with TRBD2 as a possible D gene (6 bases). Trimming took 5 bases from V and 0 from J, leaving 12 bases between them. The V gene's germline CDR1 is SGHDT and CDR2 YYEEEE. The CDR3 extends over 15 amino acids. CDR3 loop: CASSPGLISYNEQFF. The DNA for the CDR3 is TGTGCCAGCAGTCCGGGACTTATCTCCTACAATGAGCAGTTCTTC.

Concerning this clonotype itself: One end of the junction does not line up with germline, which may come from a read error. This chain uses TRBV5-1 with TRBJ1-5; TRBD1 aligns across 9 bases. The germline gives CDR1 SGHRS, CDR2 YFSETQ. There are 16 residues in the CDR3. Here the CDR3 reads CTSSLRDRELSQPQHF. The CDR3 nucleotides read TGTACCAGCAGCTTGCGGGACAGGGAATTGAGTCAGCCCCAGCATTTT.

This clonotype was detected ten times or more. This chain links TRBV7-8 with TRBJ2-5; 9 bases are shared with TRBD2. Germline assignment: CDR1 SGHVS and CDR2 FQNEAQ. J gave up 9 bases and V 5 bases, and 16 bases lay outside the gene matches. The CDR3 runs 16 residues. The CDR3 is CASSPHARGGPAAQYF. The CDR3 nucleotides are TGTGCCAGCAGCCCCCATGCGCGGGGGGGCCCGGCGGCCCAGTACTTC.

This clonotype was seen a few times. The chain has TRBV2 and TRBJ1-5, with D perhaps matching TRBD1 (5 bases). In germline, CDR1 is SNHLY, CDR2 FYNNEI. This CDR3 has 14 amino acids. The V end was cut by 3 bases, the J end by 7 bases, with 13 bases between. The CDR3 loop is CASSDTGERQPQHF. CDR3 nucleotide sequence: TGTGCCAGCAGTGATACGGGGGAAAGACAGCCCCAGCATTTT.

This clonotype turned up a few times. The CDR3: CASGGISTDTQYF. CDR3 nucleotides: TGTGCCAGCGGCGGGATAAGCACAGATACGCAGTATTTT. This chain links TRBV7-9 with TRBJ2-3; weak D call: TRBD2 (6 bases). The length of the CDR3 is 13 residues. Germline CDR1 SEHNR, CDR2 FQNEAQ (reference sequence). Trimming removed 8 bases from V and 0 bases from J, with 9 bases in between. Combining the CDR3 with reference TRBV7-9 and TRBJ2-3 gives the whole variable domain DTGVSQNPRHKITKRGQNVTFRCDPISEHNRLYWYRQTLGQGPEFLTYFQNEAQLEKSRLLSDRFSAERPKGSFSTLEIQRTEQGDSAMYLCASGGISTDTQYFGPGTRLTVL.

The rearrangement links TRBV5-1 to TRBJ2-7, with TRBD2 as a possible D gene (5 bases). Trimming cost V 0 bases and J 7 bases, with 11 bases left between them. Germline CDR1 is SGHRS and CDR2 is YFSETQ. The CDR3 extends over 13 amino acids. For the CDR3, the DNA is TGCGCCAGCAGCTTGGGGCAGGAGGAAGAGCAGTACTTC. This translates into CASSLGQEEEQYF.